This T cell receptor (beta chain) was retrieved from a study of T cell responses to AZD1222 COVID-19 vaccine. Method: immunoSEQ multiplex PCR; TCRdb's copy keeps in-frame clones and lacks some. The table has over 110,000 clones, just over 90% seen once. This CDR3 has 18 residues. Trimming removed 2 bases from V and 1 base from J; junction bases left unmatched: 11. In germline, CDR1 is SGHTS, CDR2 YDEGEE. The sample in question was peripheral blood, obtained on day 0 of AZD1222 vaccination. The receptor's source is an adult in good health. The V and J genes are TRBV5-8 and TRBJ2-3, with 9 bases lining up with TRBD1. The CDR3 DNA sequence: TGTGCCAGCAGCTTTCCACTGACGGGACAGGGCGGCACAGATACGCAGTATTTT. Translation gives CASSFPLTGQGGTDTQYF. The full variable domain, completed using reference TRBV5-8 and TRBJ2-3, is EAGVTQSPTHLIKTRGQQATLRCSPISGHTSVYWYQQALGLGLQFLLWYDEGEERNRGNFPPRFSGRQFPNYSSELNVNALELEDSALYLCASSFPLTGQGGTDTQYFGPGTRLTVL.